These 18 T cell receptor beta chains were all obtained from the same sample, sequenced in a study of blood T cell repertoires in COVID-19. Clones were read by immunoSEQ multiplex PCR, and TCRdb kept only the in-frame ones, dropping some. Here the sample spans about 77,000 clones, under 95% being singletons. Sequencing was carried out using peripheral blood. The receptors were sampled from a woman of 80 years or more with active or convalescent COVID-19.

This rearrangement joins TRBV9 to TRBJ2-7, with TRBD2 as a possible D gene (7 bases). The length of the CDR3 is 15 residues. Per germline, CDR1 SGDLS and CDR2 YYNGEE. Trimming cost V 3 bases and J 2 bases, with 15 bases left between them. The DNA for the CDR3 is TGTGCCAGCAGCGAGGGGGTAGCGGGTGCCTACGAGCAGTACTTC. Residues: CASSEGVAGAYEQYF.

The V gene is TRBV10-3, the J gene TRBJ2-2, with D possibly matching TRBD2 (7 bases). CDR3 length equals 15 residues. Germline lookup yields CDR1 ENHRY and CDR2 SYGVKD. V was shortened by 3 bases and J by 2 bases, with 10 bases between the two germline ends. The CDR3 protein is CAISERGGNTGELFF. CDR3 bases: TGTGCCATCAGTGAAAGGGGGGGTAACACCGGGGAGCTGTTTTTT.

This chain links TRBV18 with TRBJ1-4; TRBD1 matches 8 bases. The V segment lost 4 bases and the J segment 8 bases; nucleotides outside the gene matches: 9. The CDR3 is made up of 15 amino acids. Germline V gene lookup returns CDR1 KGHSH and CDR2 LQKENI. Here the CDR3 DNA reads TGTGCCAGCTCACAGATCCCCGGGACAGGCGAAAAACTGTTTTTT. Translated, it gives CASSQIPGTGEKLFF.

This chain connects TRBV19 to TRBJ2-7; possible D gene TRBD2, 5 bases. Germline CDR1 and CDR2: LNHDA and SQIVND (reference sequence). The germline V and J ends were trimmed by 3 bases and 3 bases, with 9 bases remaining between them. The CDR3 is 13 amino acids. In nucleotides, the CDR3 is TGTGCCAGTAGTATGGGAGCCTACTACGAGCAGTACTTC. Translating it yields CASSMGAYYEQYF.

This clone was detected only once. The chain couples TRBV5-4 to TRBJ1-2; D unclear. V was pared by 0 bases and J by 4 bases, with 7 bases between. This CDR3 comprises 13 residues. Per germline, CDR1 SGHNT and CDR2 YYREEE (reference sequence). The CDR3: CASSLVNIYGYTF. The CDR3 DNA is TGTGCCAGCAGCTTGGTTAACATCTATGGCTACACCTTC.

The CDR3, as DNA: TGTGCCAGCAGCTTGACAGGGGAGTACGAGCAGTACTTC. Encoded protein: CASSLTGEYEQYF. The chain uses TRBV5-4 and TRBJ2-7; 7 bases are a match to TRBD1. This CDR3 is 13 amino acids long. The V gene's germline CDR1 is SGHNT and CDR2 YYREEE (reference sequence). The V gene end was trimmed by 1 base and the J gene end by 4 bases; junction bases not matched to a gene: 2.

The chain recombines TRBV9 with TRBJ1-1; 7 nucleotides align to TRBD1. The CDR3 is made up of 17 amino acids. The germline V gene encodes CDR1 SGDLS and CDR2 YYNGEE. V lost 4 bases and J lost 8; bases outside the gene matches: 20. CDR3 nucleotide sequence: TGTGCCAGCAGCCAGGGAACAGGGGAATTTAGGGCCATGGAAGCTTTCTTT. It encodes CASSQGTGEFRAMEAFF.

The rearrangement joins TRBV6-5 to TRBJ2-7; TRBD1 is a possible D gene (5 bases). The V and J ends lost 7 bases and 2 bases respectively, with 18 bases between them. CDR3 size: 15 residues. The germline V gene encodes CDR1 MNHEY and CDR2 SVGAGI. DNA for the CDR3: TGTGCCAGCAACCAGGACACCCGGGCCACCTACGAGCAGTACTTC. This sequence encodes CASNQDTRATYEQYF.

The chain carries TRBV7-6 and TRBJ1-1; TRBD1 is a possible D gene (5 bases). The CDR3 is made up of 16 amino acids. CDR1 and CDR2 from the germline V gene are SGHVS and FNYEAQ. V was trimmed by 1 base and J by 3 bases, leaving 15 bases between them. The CDR3 sequence is CASSLGDQGRHTEAFF. The CDR3 DNA reads as TGTGCCAGCAGCTTAGGAGATCAGGGAAGGCACACTGAAGCTTTCTTT.

This chain links TRBV19 with TRBJ1-6; tentative D call: TRBD1 (5 bases). Trimming removed 3 bases at V and 6 bases at J, with 12 bases between. CDR1 is LNHDA and CDR2 is SQIVND in the germline V gene (reference sequence). The CDR3 runs 15 residues. In DNA form, the CDR3 reads TGTGCCAGTAGTATTGGCGACAGAGCTAATTCACCCCTCCACTTT. It codes for CASSIGDRANSPLHF.

The CDR3: CASRGTALTGYTF. CDR3 DNA: TGTGCCAGCAGGGGGACAGCTTTAACGGGCTACACCTTC. V usage is TRBV2 and J usage is TRBJ1-2, with 7 bases aligning to TRBD1. The germline gives CDR1 SNHLY, CDR2 FYNNEI. The CDR3 loop spans 13 amino acids. Trimming took 6 bases from V and 8 from J; bases not matched to a gene: 9. The full variable domain, with the rest looked up from reference TRBV2 and TRBJ1-2, is EPEVTQTPSHQVTQMGQEVILRCVPISNHLYFYWYRQILGQKVEFLVSFYNNEISEKSEIFDDQFSVERPDGSNFTLKIRSTKLEDSAMYFCASRGTALTGYTFGSGTRLTVV.

The gene calls are TRBV2 and TRBJ1-1; D is possibly TRBD1 (6 bases). The CDR3 extends over 13 amino acids. Germline values: CDR1 SNHLY, CDR2 FYNNEI. V gave up 6 bases and J gave up 8 bases, with 16 bases separating them. CDR3 amino acids: CASRGDPGTEAFF. CDR3 nucleotides: TGTGCCAGCAGGGGAGACCCCGGGACAGAAGCTTTCTTT.

J is TRBJ1-5 and V is TRBV19, with D possibly TRBD1 on 6 matching bases. This CDR3 comprises 17 residues. Trimming left V 3 bases short and J 3 bases short, with 18 bases between. Germline CDR1 LNHDA, CDR2 SQIVND (reference sequence). The CDR3 DNA follows: TGTGCCAGTAGTATGGGGGCTGGTGTCCCCTTCAATCAGCCCCAGCATTTT. Encoded protein: CASSMGAGVPFNQPQHF.

The chain combines TRBV7-2 with TRBJ2-5; a possible D gene is TRBD2 (6 bases). CDR3 length: 13 amino acids. Germline values: CDR1 SGHTA, CDR2 FQGNSA. Trimming stripped 4 bases from V and 4 bases from J, with 10 bases between. The CDR3 coding sequence is TGTGCCAGCAGCTCGCAGGGAGGAGAGACCCAGTACTTC. As protein: CASSSQGGETQYF.

The chain links TRBV3-1 (or the pseudogene TRBV3-2) to TRBJ2-3; 9 bases are a match to TRBD2. V gave up 2 bases and J gave up 3 bases; unmatched junction bases: 3. Per the germline V gene, CDR1 is LGHDT and CDR2 is YNNKEL (reference sequence). The CDR3 has 15 amino acids. CDR3 sequence reads: CASSQRGGGTDTQYF. As DNA, the CDR3 is TGTGCCAGCAGCCAACGCGGGGGGGGGACAGATACGCAGTATTTT.

V gene TRBV5-4 combines with J gene TRBJ1-2, with 9 bases that match TRBD1. Germline V gives CDR1 SGHNT, CDR2 YYREEE (reference sequence). V was pared by 3 bases and J by 5 bases, with 14 bases of the junction left unmatched. The CDR3 contains 17 residues. Here the CDR3 reads CASSSPGRDREIYGYTF. CDR3 in DNA: TGTGCCAGCAGCTCCCCCGGAAGGGACAGGGAAATATATGGCTACACCTTC.

V is TRBV7-2 and J is TRBJ2-2; 12 nucleotides match TRBD2. In germline, CDR1 is SGHTA, CDR2 FQGNSA. The CDR3 length is 17 residues. V lost 5 bases, J lost 2 bases, and 6 bases stayed unmatched. The chain's CDR3 is CASSAAGLAGNTGELFF. DNA for the CDR3: TGTGCCAGCAGCGCCGCAGGACTAGCGGGAAACACCGGGGAGCTGTTTTTT.

The genes are TRBV5-7 and TRBJ2-7; 9 bases align to TRBD1. TRBV5-7 is designated an ORF whose function remains uncertain. V lost 1 base, J lost 7 bases, and 15 bases stayed unmatched. This CDR3 comprises 17 residues. Written as DNA, the CDR3 is TGTGCCAGCAGCTTGATTCTTGGGGGACAGGGCCCTCGAGAGCAGTACTTC. Amino acid sequence: CASSLILGGQGPREQYF.